The source of this T cell receptor (beta chain) is a study of T cells in Graves' hyperthyroidism and ophthalmopathy. This clonotype has a handful of counts. RNA transcripts provided the source from which TCR beta CDR3 regions were amplified. The HTBI primer set drove a first-round RT-PCR of the TCR CDR3. TCRdb fed the multiplex PCR reads into MiXCR, producing one record per CDR3 protein. Of fewer than 850,000 distinct CDR3 sequences in the sample, roughly a sixth are singletons; the top ten hold 15% to 18%. The germline gives CDR1 MNHNS, CDR2 SASEGT. This CDR3 contains 16 residues. Unmatched junction bases numbered 10, after V lost 6 bases and J lost 5 bases.

This receptor was obtained from a man aged 50-59 years with Graves' hyperthyroidism. The chain carries TRBV6-1 and TRBJ2-1; 10 bases fit TRBD1. The sequenced material came from blood. CDR3 sequence: CASRGWTGGKNNEQFF. The DNA for the CDR3 is TGTGCCAGCAGGGGCTGGACAGGGGGGAAAAACAATGAGCAGTTCTTC.